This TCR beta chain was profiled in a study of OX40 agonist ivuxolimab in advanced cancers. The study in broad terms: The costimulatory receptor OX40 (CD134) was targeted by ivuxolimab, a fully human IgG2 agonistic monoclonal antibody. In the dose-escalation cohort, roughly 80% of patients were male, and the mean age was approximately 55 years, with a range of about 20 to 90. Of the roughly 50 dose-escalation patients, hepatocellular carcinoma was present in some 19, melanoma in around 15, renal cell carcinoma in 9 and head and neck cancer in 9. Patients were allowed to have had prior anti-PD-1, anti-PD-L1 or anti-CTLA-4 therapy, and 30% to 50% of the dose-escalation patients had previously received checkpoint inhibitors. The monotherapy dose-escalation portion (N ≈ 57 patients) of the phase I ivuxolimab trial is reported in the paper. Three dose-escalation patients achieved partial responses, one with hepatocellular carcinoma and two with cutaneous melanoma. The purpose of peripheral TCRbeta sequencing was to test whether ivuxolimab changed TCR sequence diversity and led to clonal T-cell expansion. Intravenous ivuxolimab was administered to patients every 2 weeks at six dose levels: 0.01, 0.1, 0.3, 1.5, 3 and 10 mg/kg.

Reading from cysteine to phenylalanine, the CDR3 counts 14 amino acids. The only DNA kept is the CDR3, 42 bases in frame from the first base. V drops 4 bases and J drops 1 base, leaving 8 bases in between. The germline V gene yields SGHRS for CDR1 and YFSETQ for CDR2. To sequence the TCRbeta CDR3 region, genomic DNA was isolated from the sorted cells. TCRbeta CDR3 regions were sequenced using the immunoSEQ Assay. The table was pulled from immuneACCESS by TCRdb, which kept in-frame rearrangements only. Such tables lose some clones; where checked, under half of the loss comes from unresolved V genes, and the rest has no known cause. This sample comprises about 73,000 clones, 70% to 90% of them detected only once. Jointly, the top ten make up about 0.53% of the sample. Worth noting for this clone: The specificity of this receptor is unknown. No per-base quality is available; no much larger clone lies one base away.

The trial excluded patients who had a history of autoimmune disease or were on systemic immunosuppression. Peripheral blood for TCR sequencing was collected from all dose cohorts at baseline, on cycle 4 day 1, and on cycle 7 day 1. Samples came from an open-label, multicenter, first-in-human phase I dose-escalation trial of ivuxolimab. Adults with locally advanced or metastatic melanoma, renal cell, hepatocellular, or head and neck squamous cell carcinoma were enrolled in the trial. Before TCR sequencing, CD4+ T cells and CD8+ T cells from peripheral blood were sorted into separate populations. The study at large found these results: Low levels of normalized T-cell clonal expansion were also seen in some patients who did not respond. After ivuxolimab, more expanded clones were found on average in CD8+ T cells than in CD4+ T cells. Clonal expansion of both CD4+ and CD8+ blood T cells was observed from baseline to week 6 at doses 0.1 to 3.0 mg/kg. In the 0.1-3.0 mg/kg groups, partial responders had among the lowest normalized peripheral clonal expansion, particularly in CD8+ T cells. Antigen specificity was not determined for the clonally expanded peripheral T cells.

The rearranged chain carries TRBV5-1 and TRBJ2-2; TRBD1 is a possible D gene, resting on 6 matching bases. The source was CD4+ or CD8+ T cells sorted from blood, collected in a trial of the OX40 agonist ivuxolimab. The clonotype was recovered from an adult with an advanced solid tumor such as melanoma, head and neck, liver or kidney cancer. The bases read TGCGCCAGCAGCCGAGGGGGGAACACCGGGGAGCTGTTTTTT. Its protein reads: CASSRGGNTGELFF.